This entry lists 17 T cell receptor beta chains sequenced from one sample in a study of T cell clonotyping in hematopoietic cell transplantation. TCRdb's table, derived via immunoSEQ multiplex PCR, lists solely in-frame clones and lacks some. The table lists 6,500 to 7,000 clones, 85% to 90% of them singletons, with roughly 4% in the top ten. As to time point: recipient sample about 28 days before transplant, after cytoreduction. Source: peripheral blood mononuclear cells, taken before stem cell transplant. These receptors came from a man aged 25-45 years with acute myeloid leukemia. Some clones in this sample may be carry-over from other donors' samples.

The J gene is TRBJ2-7, the V gene TRBV27, with 7 bases identical to TRBD1. The germline gives CDR1 MNHEY, CDR2 SMNVEV (reference sequence). V lost 8 bases to trimming and J lost 3 bases; unmatched junction nucleotides: 4. CDR3 size: 12 residues. The CDR3 nucleotides are TGTGCCAGCGCGAGACAGGGCTACGAGCAGTACTTC. Protein sequence: CASARQGYEQYF.

The rearrangement joins TRBV19 to TRBJ1-2; no firm D call. Per the germline V gene, CDR1 is LNHDA and CDR2 is SQIVND (reference sequence). V gave up 4 bases and J gave up 2 bases, with 17 bases separating them. This CDR3 comprises 16 residues. The CDR3 nucleotides are TGTGCCAGTAGTACGGGCTACCAGGCTCTAAACTATGGCTACACCTTC. Protein: CASSTGYQALNYGYTF. The full variable domain, in which reference TRBV19 and TRBJ1-2 provide the parts outside the CDR3, is DGGITQSPKYLFRKEGQNVTLSCEQNLNHDAMYWYRQDPGQGLRLIYYSQIVNDFQKGDIAEGYSVSREKKESFPLTVTSAQKNPTAFYLCASSTGYQALNYGYTFGSGTRLTVV.

V usage is TRBV4-1 and J usage is TRBJ1-2; no firm D call. The CDR3 is made up of 16 amino acids. The germline V gene encodes CDR1 MGHRA and CDR2 YSYEKL. Trimming cost V 0 bases and J 1 base, with 12 bases left between them. The CDR3 region has the DNA TGCGCCAGCAGCCAAGAAACTGGCAGGAGTAACTATGGCTACACCTTC. It specifies CASSQETGRSNYGYTF.

This clone was seen only once. This chain links TRBV7-2 with TRBJ1-5; D not resolved. The CDR3 is 12 amino acids. Trimming stripped 5 bases from V and 0 bases from J, with 2 bases between. Germline assignment: CDR1 SGHTA and CDR2 FQGNSA. CDR3 nucleotide sequence: TGTGCCAGCAGCGTTAGCAATCAGCCCCAGCATTTT. This codes for CASSVSNQPQHF.

The gene calls are TRBV14 and TRBJ2-7; D might be TRBD2 (7 bases). Germline V CDR1 and CDR2: SGHDN, FVKESK. The CDR3 consists of 15 residues. V lost 4 bases to trimming and J lost 3 bases, with 16 bases between them. CDR3 nucleotide sequence: TGTGCCAGCAGCCCCCTCGGGGGGCAGGGCTACGAGCAGTACTTC. This translates into CASSPLGGQGYEQYF.

The chain combines TRBV15 with TRBJ2-5, with D unresolved. Trimming took 0 bases from V and 5 from J, leaving 16 bases between them. This CDR3 is 16 amino acids long. Germline lookup yields CDR1 LNHNV and CDR2 YYDKDF (reference sequence). CDR3: CATSRDLSGGRETQYF. As DNA, the CDR3 is TGTGCCACCAGCAGAGATCTCAGTGGCGGTAGGGAGACCCAGTACTTC.

The rearrangement uses TRBV5-4 and TRBJ1-2, with D uncertain. Per germline, CDR1 SGHNT and CDR2 YYREEE (reference sequence). V was pared by 3 bases and J by 0 bases, with 6 bases between. The CDR3 totals 13 residues. CDR3 DNA sequence: TGTGCCAGCAGCTCCCCAGCTAACTATGGCTACACCTTC. This translates into CASSSPANYGYTF.

Concerning this clone itself: The junction shows a germline mismatch at one end, possibly a read error. The gene calls are TRBV7-9 and TRBJ2-7; D might be TRBD1 (6 bases). There are 11 residues in the CDR3. In germline, CDR1 is SEHNR, CDR2 FQNEAQ (reference sequence). The CDR3 spells CASSPIGQPTF. DNA of the CDR3: TGTGCCAGCAGCCCCATCGGACAGCCCACCTTC.

The chain couples TRBV19 to TRBJ2-1; D is perhaps TRBD2 (5 bases). The V end was cut by 5 bases, the J end by 0 bases, with 11 bases between. The CDR3 runs to 15 residues. The germline V gene has CDR1 LNHDA and CDR2 SQIVND (reference sequence). CDR3 sequence reads: CASSQAVSSYNEQFF. In DNA, the CDR3 is TGTGCCAGTAGTCAAGCGGTAAGCTCCTACAATGAGCAGTTCTTC. Combining the CDR3 with reference TRBV19 and TRBJ2-1 gives the whole variable domain DGGITQSPKYLFRKEGQNVTLSCEQNLNHDAMYWYRQDPGQGLRLIYYSQIVNDFQKGDIAEGYSVSREKKESFPLTVTSAQKNPTAFYLCASSQAVSSYNEQFFGPGTRLTVL.

The chain uses TRBV19 and TRBJ1-4, with D tentatively TRBD1 (6 bases). This CDR3 is 13 amino acids long. V lost 3 bases, J lost 7 bases, and 9 bases lay in between. In germline, CDR1 is LNHDA, CDR2 SQIVND (reference sequence). The CDR3 region is CASSMGGGEKLFF. The DNA of the CDR3 is TGTGCCAGTAGTATGGGGGGCGGTGAAAAACTGTTTTTT.

This chain links TRBV5-4 with TRBJ2-3; TRBD2 aligns across 14 bases. CDR3 length: 18 amino acids. Germline values: CDR1 SGHNT, CDR2 YYREEE (reference sequence). V shed 0 bases, J shed 4 bases, and the junction held 7 bases outside the gene matches. As DNA, the CDR3 is TGTGCCAGCAGCTTGGCCACCGGACTAGCGGGAGGAGCAGATACGCAGTATTTT. Residues: CASSLATGLAGGADTQYF.

This chain joins TRBV2 and TRBJ2-2; the D gene is possibly TRBD2 (5 bases). Germline CDR1 SNHLY, CDR2 FYNNEI. Trimming took off 2 bases at V and 6 bases at J, with 16 bases between the two ends. There are 16 residues in the CDR3. CDR3 in DNA: TGTGCCAGCAGTGAACAGCGGACGAGACGTTCCGGGGAGCTGTTTTTT. Its translation: CASSEQRTRRSGELFF.

This chain joins TRBV5-1 and TRBJ1-1; D gene unclear. Deletions cut 2 bases from V and 4 bases from J, with 15 bases between. This CDR3 is built from 15 residues. The germline V gene has CDR1 SGHRS and CDR2 YFSETQ. In DNA form, the CDR3 reads TGCGCCAGCAGCTTAAGGGAGGAGGAGAGCACTGAAGCTTTCTTT. Its protein product is CASSLREEESTEAFF. The full variable domain, rest sourced from reference TRBV5-1 and TRBJ1-1, is KAGVTQTPRYLIKTRGQQVTLSCSPISGHRSVSWYQQTPGQGLQFLFEYFSETQRNKGNFPGRFSGRQFSNSRSEMNVSTLELGDSALYLCASSLREEESTEAFFGQGTRLTVV.

This chain connects TRBV11-3 to TRBJ1-2, with a possible D match to TRBD1 (5 bases). The germline V gene has CDR1 SGHNT and CDR2 YENEEA. The CDR3 extends over 15 amino acids. The V gene lost 3 bases and the J gene lost 2 bases, with 13 bases spanning the gap. This chain's CDR3 is CASSLNRQPNYGYTF. The CDR3 bases are TGTGCCAGCAGCTTGAACCGACAGCCGAACTATGGCTACACCTTC. Complete variable domain (other parts from reference TRBV11-3 and TRBJ1-2): EAGVVQSPRYKIIEKKQPVAFWCNPISGHNTLYWYLQNLGQGPELLIRYENEEAVDDSQLPKDRFSAERLKGVDSTLKIQPAELGDSAVYLCASSLNRQPNYGYTFGSGTRLTVV.

The chain employs TRBV9 and TRBJ2-2, with a possible D match to TRBD2 (7 bases). V was pared by 3 bases and J by 4 bases, with 16 bases between. The CDR3 consists of 16 residues. From germline, CDR1 is SGDLS and CDR2 YYNGEE. The CDR3 protein is CASSAMGGAGTGELFF. The CDR3 region has the DNA TGTGCCAGCAGCGCGATGGGGGGGGCCGGCACCGGGGAGCTGTTTTTT.

The sample holds one count of this clone. The chain has TRBV6-1 and TRBJ2-5; possible D gene TRBD1, 6 bases. The germline V gene has CDR1 MNHNS and CDR2 SASEGT. V lost 8 bases and J 4 bases, leaving 11 bases between the germline ends. The CDR3 sequence is 12 residues long. CDR3 amino acids: CASDIGGETQYF. CDR3 sequence (DNA): TGTGCCAGCGACATAGGGGGAGAGACCCAGTACTTC.

The chain has TRBV13 and TRBJ2-7; TRBD2 aligns across 12 bases. The CDR3 sequence is 15 residues long. V was clipped by 4 bases and J by 6 bases; unmatched bases: 7. Germline CDR1 is PRHDT and CDR2 is FYEKMQ (reference sequence). CDR3 bases: TGTGCCAGCAGCTCCCTAGCGGGAGGGCTTAGCGAGCAGTACTTC. Translated: CASSSLAGGLSEQYF.